This entry features one T cell receptor beta chain sequence. The sample comes from a study of preoperative IRX-2 immunotherapy in early breast cancer. Documented treatment: preoperative locoregional IRX-2 cytokine immunotherapy. Patients received preoperative, locoregional IRX-2 cytokine immunotherapy in a phase Ib study. Sequencing was performed with immunoSEQ multiplex PCR; in TCRdb, only in-frame clones are kept and a portion is missing. The table lists around 29,000 clones, approximately 80% of them singletons, with 3.2% in the top ten. This CDR3 region has 13 residues. The germline V gene has CDR1 SGHDN and CDR2 FVKESK. V was pared by 3 bases and J by 4 bases, with 9 bases between.

The sample here was taken from a patient treated with IRX-2 immunotherapy. This TCR was sampled from a human donor with breast cancer. The chain links TRBV14 to TRBJ1-2, with D hard to call. CDR3 in amino acids: CASSHGPSYGYTF. The CDR3 bases are TGTGCCAGCAGCCACGGGCCGAGCTATGGCTACACCTTC.